This TCR beta chain was identified in a study of cytomegalovirus exposure and HLA in healthy donors. On this clone: Its antigen remains unidentified.

Study-level findings and limits: Indistinguishable V segments, including TRBV6-2 and TRBV6-3, were excluded.

Germline V gives CDR1 SGHRS, CDR2 YFSETQ. This CDR3 has 17 residues. Trimming took 4 bases from V and 5 from J; bases not matched to a gene: 13. With 60 Vbeta and 13 Jbeta primers, the PCR was carried out. Method: immunoSEQ multiplex PCR; TCRdb's copy keeps in-frame clones and lacks some. The sample carries around 140,000 clones, 77% recorded once. The gene calls are TRBV5-1 and TRBJ2-1; 9 bases align to TRBD2. This receptor was identified in a male donor in good health and CMV-seropositive. Input material: PBMCs. The CDR3 sequence is CASSPWGEREDHNEQFF. The DNA for the CDR3 is TGCGCCAGCAGCCCGTGGGGGGAGCGGGAGGATCACAATGAGCAGTTCTTC. Filled out from reference TRBV5-1 and TRBJ2-1, the complete variable domain reads KAGVTQTPRYLIKTRGQQVTLSCSPISGHRSVSWYQQTPGQGLQFLFEYFSETQRNKGNFPGRFSGRQFSNSRSEMNVSTLELGDSALYLCASSPWGEREDHNEQFFGPGTRLTVL.